This is a list of T cell receptor beta chains from one sample in a study of blood T cell repertoires in COVID-19. The data were produced by immunoSEQ multiplex PCR, yet TCRdb's version contains in-frame clones alone and is incomplete. The data show approximately 150,000 clones, approximately 86% seen once. The sequenced sample was peripheral blood. These receptors were collected from a man between 65 and 85 years old with acute or convalescent COVID-19. Both conserved end residues are part of each CDR3. The size of a clone is reported for some rows only, either as once, few or many, or as a class for expanded clones.

v_call: TRBV3-1/TRBV3-2
clone_size: .
j_call: TRBJ1-3
cdr3_aa: CASSQDFGSQSGNTIYF

v_call: TRBV11-3
clone_size: once
j_call: TRBJ2-1
cdr3_aa: CASSLDRGQYNEQFF

v_call: TRBV10-3
clone_size: .
j_call: TRBJ2-3
cdr3_aa: CAISLRLLTDTQYF

v_call: TRBV11-3
clone_size: .
j_call: TRBJ2-1
cdr3_aa: CASSFTSGGYNEQFF

v_call: TRBV2
clone_size: .
j_call: TRBJ2-3
cdr3_aa: CASSLGGSTDTQYF

v_call: TRBV4-1
clone_size: .
j_call: TRBJ1-5
cdr3_aa: CASSQENGQFSNQPQHF

v_call: TRBV28
clone_size: few
j_call: TRBJ1-2
cdr3_aa: CASSFTGVPGYTF

v_call: TRBV6-6
clone_size: .
j_call: TRBJ2-3
cdr3_aa: CASSYPKQGSTDTQYF

v_call: TRBV7-9
clone_size: once
j_call: TRBJ2-2
cdr3_aa: CASASPTGGTNTGELFF

v_call: TRBV18
clone_size: .
j_call: TRBJ2-3
cdr3_aa: CASSPIAGPSTDTQYF

v_call: TRBV4-2
clone_size: .
j_call: TRBJ1-4
cdr3_aa: CASSQDMGDRKNEKLFF

v_call: TRBV29-1
clone_size: .
j_call: TRBJ2-5
cdr3_aa: CGTSGVVAETQYF

v_call: TRBV5-4
clone_size: .
j_call: TRBJ2-3
cdr3_aa: CASSWGLAGGADTQYF

v_call: TRBV9
clone_size: .
j_call: TRBJ2-2
cdr3_aa: CASSVGEQGMGGELFF

v_call: TRBV7-2
clone_size: .
j_call: TRBJ2-7
cdr3_aa: CASSERTGGEFQYF

v_call: TRBV20-1
clone_size: .
j_call: TRBJ2-1
cdr3_aa: CSAGPYNEQFF

v_call: TRBV7-2
clone_size: .
j_call: TRBJ2-7
cdr3_aa: CASSLELANNEQYF

v_call: TRBV6-2/TRBV6-3
clone_size: .
j_call: TRBJ2-2
cdr3_aa: CASSYRSREVGTGELFF

v_call: TRBV7-2
clone_size: .
j_call: TRBJ2-7
cdr3_aa: CASSLESTSGSYEQYF

v_call: TRBV9
clone_size: .
j_call: TRBJ2-7
cdr3_aa: CASSVGQRPYEQYF

v_call: TRBV6-5
clone_size: .
j_call: TRBJ2-7
cdr3_aa: CASSYSPSPTYEQYF

v_call: TRBV28
clone_size: once
j_call: TRBJ1-4
cdr3_aa: CASRDGATNEKLFF

v_call: TRBV27
clone_size: .
j_call: TRBJ2-7
cdr3_aa: CASSLSSYSYEQYF

v_call: TRBV9
clone_size: .
j_call: TRBJ2-3
cdr3_aa: CASREGTDTQYF

v_call: TRBV29-1
clone_size: .
j_call: TRBJ2-2
cdr3_aa: CSVAVLAGVGELFF

v_call: TRBV19
clone_size: .
j_call: TRBJ2-5
cdr3_aa: CASSVGGALQETQYF

v_call: TRBV28
clone_size: .
j_call: TRBJ1-5
cdr3_aa: CASSLTPGQIISNQPQHF

v_call: TRBV15
clone_size: .
j_call: TRBJ2-5
cdr3_aa: CATSSGTGQETQYF

v_call: TRBV5-1
clone_size: .
j_call: TRBJ2-3
cdr3_aa: CASSKDGANTQYF

v_call: TRBV5-5
clone_size: .
j_call: TRBJ2-5
cdr3_aa: CASSLAGRDQYF

v_call: TRBV28
clone_size: .
j_call: TRBJ1-4
cdr3_aa: CASIPGQPRGELFF

v_call: TRBV7-2
clone_size: .
j_call: TRBJ2-5
cdr3_aa: CASSRTSGVQETQYF

v_call: TRBV5-6
clone_size: .
j_call: TRBJ2-2
cdr3_aa: CASSLSVARNTGELFF

v_call: TRBV6-1
clone_size: .
j_call: TRBJ2-2
cdr3_aa: CASSARDTIGNTGELFF

v_call: TRBV6-5
clone_size: .
j_call: TRBJ1-2
cdr3_aa: CASSYEGQGRLGYTF

v_call: TRBV6-2/TRBV6-3
clone_size: .
j_call: TRBJ2-1
cdr3_aa: CASSHGSGGGVEQFF

v_call: TRBV19
clone_size: .
j_call: TRBJ2-1
cdr3_aa: CASSIGLSNEQFF

v_call: TRBV9
clone_size: .
j_call: TRBJ2-5
cdr3_aa: CASSVRTGETQYF

v_call: TRBV27
clone_size: .
j_call: TRBJ1-2
cdr3_aa: CASSFAGGGYTF

v_call: TRBV5-1
clone_size: .
j_call: TRBJ2-3
cdr3_aa: CASSLGGGRPADTQYF